Below, one TCR beta chain is given with its context. This sample was included in a study of shared clonotypes between healthy human individuals. This CDR3 contains 13 residues. The germline gives CDR1 SNHLY, CDR2 FYNNEI. Profiling relied on immunoSEQ multiplex PCR, and the TCRdb table lists in-frame clones only, not all of them. The sample contains about 490,000 clones, about 79% of which appear only once. Nashville, Tennessee was home to all donors, each a Caucasian adult. This TCR derives from a woman aged 40 to 55 in good health. Some clones in this sample may be carry-over from other donors' samples. Input material: PBMCs. V usage is TRBV2 and J usage is TRBJ2-5, with 10 bases matching TRBD1. Near its end, the DNA agrees better with TRBJ2-7, so the J call may be wrong. CDR3 sequence (DNA): TGTGCCAGCAGTCGGGACAGGGGCGGCGAGCAGTACTTC. It translates to CASSRDRGGEQYF.